Below are 30 T cell receptor beta chains sequenced from a single sample in a study of T-cell memory formation after mild COVID-19. From the 5' RACE reads, TCRdb called clonotypes with MiXCR, one entry per CDR3 protein. The table records about 130,000 distinct CDR3 sequences, 15% to 20% of them present only once. The sample comprised PBMCs or a T cell subset sorted from them (not recorded which). All receptors derive from an adult woman who had mild COVID-19 (a few samples of this study predate the infection). Cell type and time point are not known.

The V call is TRBV5-1, the J call TRBJ2-2; 9 bases align to TRBD1. The V gene's germline CDR1 is SGHRS and CDR2 YFSETQ. The CDR3 spans 15 residues. The trim removed 2 bases at V and 3 bases at J, leaving 2 bases unmatched. CDR3 amino acids: CASSLQGADTGELFF. Written as DNA, the CDR3 is TGCGCCAGCAGCTTACAGGGGGCGGACACCGGGGAGCTGTTTTTT.

This clonotype showed up just a few times. This chain links TRBV6-5 with TRBJ2-5; TRBD1 matches at 8 bases. Germline V lookup: CDR1 MNHEY, CDR2 SVGAGI. The CDR3 contains 16 residues. Trimming took 4 bases from V and 2 from J; bases not matched to a gene: 9. CDR3 sequence (DNA): TGTGCCAGCAGTTGGGGACAGGCACCAATTCAAGAGACCCAGTACTTC. Translation gives CASSWGQAPIQETQYF.

The chain carries TRBV5-5 and TRBJ2-1; perhaps TRBD2 as D (5 bases). This CDR3 has 15 amino acids. V gave up 1 base and J gave up 3 bases, with 11 bases separating them. In germline, CDR1 is SGHKS, CDR2 YYEKEE (reference sequence). CDR3 nucleotide sequence: TGTGCCAGCAGCTTGACAGTGAGGGACTACAATGAGCAGTTCTTC. Protein: CASSLTVRDYNEQFF.

The chain joins TRBV6-5 to TRBJ1-5, with unresolved D. Trimming pared 0 bases from V and 7 bases from J, leaving 7 bases between. This CDR3 has 13 residues. Germline V gene sequence: CDR1 MNHEY, CDR2 SVGAGI. The CDR3 DNA reads TGTGCCAGCAGTTACTCTTCCTGGCAGCCCCAGCATTTT. Amino acid sequence: CASSYSSWQPQHF.

This clonotype was found many times. The CDR3 DNA is TGTGCCAGCAGCGTAGACGGGGCCGGTCAGCCCCAGCATTTT. It translates to CASSVDGAGQPQHF. The rearrangement joins TRBV9 to TRBJ1-5; the D gene is possibly TRBD1 (5 bases). The germline CDR1 and CDR2 sequences are SGDLS and YYNGEE. The V and J ends lost 0 bases and 6 bases respectively, with 10 bases between them. CDR3 length: 14 residues.

This clonotype has only a few counts. The chain employs TRBV15 and TRBJ2-7; 11 bases fit TRBD2. The length of the CDR3 is 18 residues. Per the germline V gene, CDR1 is LNHNV and CDR2 is YYDKDF (reference sequence). Trimming at V came to 3 bases and at J to 6 bases, leaving 16 bases not matched to a gene. The CDR3 DNA follows: TGTGCCACCAGCAGGTCACCGGGACTAGCGGCCGGTCTGGGCGAGCAGTACTTC. This codes for CATSRSPGLAAGLGEQYF.

This clonotype came up a few times. This sequence joins TRBV7-2 and TRBJ1-2; D remains ambiguous. The CDR3 consists of 16 residues. Germline lookup yields CDR1 SGHTA and CDR2 FQGNSA. The V and J ends lost 1 base and 7 bases respectively, with 19 bases between them. The CDR3 nucleotides are TGTGCCAGCAGCTTAGACGGGCAACCCCGCGCTAGTGGCTACACCTTC. This gives the protein CASSLDGQPRASGYTF.

Many counts were recorded for this clonotype. The chain links TRBV7-2 to TRBJ2-3, with TRBD1 matching 7 bases. Germline assignment: CDR1 SGHTA and CDR2 FQGNSA. The CDR3 totals 13 residues. V trimming: 8 bases; J trimming: 1 base; junction bases outside the gene matches: 3. The CDR3 protein is CASQGQGTDTQYF. The CDR3 DNA sequence: TGTGCCAGCCAAGGACAGGGCACAGATACGCAGTATTTT.

This clonotype showed up just a few times. This rearrangement joins TRBV5-6 to TRBJ2-2; D is uncertain. The CDR3 length is 16 residues. V was clipped by 1 base and J by 2 bases, with 12 bases between them. From germline, CDR1 is SGHDT and CDR2 YYEEEE. The CDR3 DNA is TGTGCCAGCAGCTTGTTTTCTGGTGGTAACACCGGGGAGCTGTTTTTT. Protein sequence: CASSLFSGGNTGELFF.

This chain uses TRBV4-3 with TRBJ2-2; the D is unclear. The CDR3 spans 12 residues. Germline V gene sequence: CDR1 LGHNA, CDR2 YSLEER. Trimming removed 4 bases at V and 8 bases at J, with 8 bases between. CDR3 nucleotide sequence: TGCGCCAGCAGCCTGAGTTATGGGGAGCTGTTTTTT. Encoded protein: CASSLSYGELFF.

This chain uses TRBV5-6 with TRBJ2-3; 8 nucleotides align to TRBD2. The CDR3 length is 15 residues. Germline V gene data show CDR1 as SGHDT and CDR2 as YYEEEE. J gave up 2 bases and V 4 bases, and 6 bases lay outside the gene matches. CDR3 in amino acids: CASSDTSGHTDTQYF. CDR3 in DNA: TGTGCCAGCAGCGACACTAGCGGACACACAGATACGCAGTATTTT.

This clonotype was picked up a small number of times. The chain links TRBV9 to TRBJ2-7; TRBD1 might be the D (6 bases). Per the germline V gene, CDR1 is SGDLS and CDR2 is YYNGEE. The CDR3 runs to 14 residues. The V gene lost 0 bases and the J gene lost 3 bases, with 10 bases spanning the gap. The CDR3 coding sequence is TGTGCCAGCAGCGTAGAACAGGGAAGCTACGAGCAGTACTTC. Translated, it gives CASSVEQGSYEQYF.

The chain combines TRBV12-3 or TRBV12-4 with TRBJ1-2; maybe TRBD1 (6 bases). This CDR3 has 15 amino acids. V lost 7 bases and J lost 1, with 16 bases in between. The CDR3 sequence is CASTLTGLINYGYTF. In nucleotides, the CDR3 is TGTGCCAGCACTTTGACAGGCCTGATTAACTATGGCTACACCTTC.

Of note for this clonotype: The junction departs from germline at one end; a sequencing error may be responsible. V usage is TRBV15 and J usage is TRBJ2-2, with D perhaps matching TRBD1 or TRBD2 (5 bases each). The CDR3 loop spans 14 amino acids. CDR1 LNHNV and CDR2 YYDKDF come from the germline V gene (reference sequence). CDR3 sequence (DNA): TGTGCCACCAGCAGAGGGGGGACGACCGGGGACCTGTTTTTT. Translation gives CATSRGGTTGDLFF.

This chain uses TRBV18 with TRBJ2-5; D is possibly TRBD2 (5 bases). Per germline, CDR1 KGHSH and CDR2 LQKENI. Between the trimmed V and J ends, which lost 2 bases and 6 bases, there was a span of 16 bases. The CDR3 spans 15 residues. The CDR3 DNA is TGTGCCAGCTCACCAGAGGTAGCGTGGGAGCAGACCCAGTACTTC. It specifies CASSPEVAWEQTQYF.

The rearrangement uses TRBV6-6 and TRBJ2-7; no clear D gene. This CDR3 spans 14 amino acids. The ends were cut back, 5 bases at V and 5 bases at J, with 16 bases in the middle. Germline CDR1 reads MNHNY; CDR2 reads SVGAGI (reference sequence). CDR3 protein: CASSPDRRPDEQYF. CDR3 nucleotide sequence: TGTGCCAGCAGTCCTGATCGGCGGCCCGACGAGCAGTACTTC.

The rearrangement uses TRBV12-3 or TRBV12-4 and TRBJ2-3; possible D gene TRBD2, 5 bases. This CDR3 comprises 15 residues. V was pared by 7 bases and J by 0 bases, with 14 bases between. This CDR3 reads CASTKEGGSTDTQYF. CDR3 in DNA: TGTGCCAGCACCAAAGAGGGCGGGAGCACAGATACGCAGTATTTT.

The V call is TRBV29-1, the J call TRBJ2-1; 7 bases are a match to TRBD1. The germline V gene encodes CDR1 SQVTM and CDR2 ANQGSEA. This CDR3 is 15 amino acids long. V was clipped by 6 bases and J by 1 base; unmatched bases: 9. CDR3 amino acids: CSVPSPGQSYNEQFF. The CDR3 region has the DNA TGCAGCGTCCCATCACCGGGACAGTCCTACAATGAGCAGTTCTTC.

Written as DNA, the CDR3 is TGCGCCAGCAGCCAAGCCCCTAAGGTGGGGGCCCAGGAGACCCAGTACTTC. It yields the protein CASSQAPKVGAQETQYF. This chain uses TRBV4-1 with TRBJ2-5; tentative D call: TRBD1 (6 bases). V dropped 1 base and J dropped 5 bases, with 20 bases sitting between them. The CDR3 extends over 17 amino acids. Germline V gene data show CDR1 as MGHRA and CDR2 as YSYEKL.

The chain joins TRBV11-2 to TRBJ2-7; 7 bases match TRBD1. Looked up from germline, CDR1 is SGHAT and CDR2 is FQNNGV. The CDR3 extends over 15 amino acids. The trim removed 1 base at V and 4 bases at J, leaving 7 bases unmatched. The CDR3 DNA reads TGTGCCAGCAGCTTAGGTGGACAGGAGTTATACGAGCAGTACTTC. Residues: CASSLGGQELYEQYF.

The gene calls are TRBV7-9 and TRBJ1-1; a possible D gene is TRBD1 (5 bases). V gave up 5 bases and J gave up 6 bases, with 13 bases separating them. The CDR3 consists of 13 residues. CDR1 is SEHNR and CDR2 is FQNEAQ in the germline V gene (reference sequence). Here the CDR3 DNA reads TGTGCCAGCAGCCCAGAGGGGCCGGCTGAAGCTTTCTTT. The encoded protein is CASSPEGPAEAFF.

This clonotype was counted only a few times. This chain links TRBV30 with TRBJ2-3; no clear D. V gave up 5 bases and J gave up 6 bases, with 9 bases separating them. Germline loops: CDR1 GTSNPN, CDR2 SVGIG (reference sequence). The CDR3 loop spans 11 amino acids. DNA for the CDR3: TGTGCCTGGGCCGTAAGGGATACGCAGTATTTT. It codes for CAWAVRDTQYF. Full variable domain (outside the CDR3, taken from reference TRBV30 and TRBJ2-3): SQTIHQWPATLVQPVGSPLSLECTVEGTSNPNLYWYRQAAGRGLQLLFYSVGIGQISSEVPQNLSASRPQDRQFILSSKKLLLSDSGFYLCAWAVRDTQYFGPGTRLTVL.

The rearrangement links TRBV2 to TRBJ2-1; tentative D call: TRBD1 (5 bases). Trimming left V 5 bases short and J 0 bases short, with 17 bases between. This CDR3 comprises 17 residues. Germline CDR1 reads SNHLY; CDR2 reads FYNNEI. This CDR3 reads CASSSGIRGRSYNEQFF. CDR3 sequence (DNA): TGTGCCAGCAGTTCAGGGATCCGCGGTCGCTCCTACAATGAGCAGTTCTTC.

V usage is TRBV12-3 or TRBV12-4 and J usage is TRBJ1-5, with D unresolved. Trimming stripped 3 bases from V and 0 bases from J, with 21 bases between. The CDR3 consists of 19 residues. The CDR3 loop reads CASSLDWGSRGYSNQPQHF. In nucleotides, the CDR3 is TGTGCCAGCAGTTTGGATTGGGGTTCCAGAGGTTATAGCAATCAGCCCCAGCATTTT.

The V call is TRBV3-1, the J call TRBJ1-2; no clear D. The CDR3 has 13 amino acids. The germline V gene encodes CDR1 LGHDT and CDR2 YNNKEL (reference sequence). V was cut by 4 bases and J by 2 bases, with 8 bases left in between. This CDR3 reads CASSPRPNYGYTF. The CDR3 nucleotides read TGTGCCAGCAGCCCGCGGCCGAACTATGGCTACACCTTC.

J is TRBJ2-7 and V is TRBV7-2; TRBD1 is a possible D gene (6 bases). The CDR3 is 16 amino acids. The germline V gene has CDR1 SGHTA and CDR2 FQGNSA. Trimming removed 4 bases from V and 3 bases from J, with 19 bases in between. CDR3 sequence reads: CASSSLGGGQGYEQYF. The CDR3 bases are TGTGCCAGCAGCTCTTTAGGGGGTGGGCAGGGCTACGAGCAGTACTTC.

The rearrangement uses TRBV5-5 and TRBJ2-4; D is possibly TRBD2 (5 bases). The CDR3 has 16 amino acids. Germline lookup yields CDR1 SGHKS and CDR2 YYEKEE (reference sequence). V shed 1 base and J shed 8 bases, with 19 bases lying between them. The CDR3 loop reads CASSLPGTRIGDIQYF. CDR3 DNA: TGTGCCAGCAGCTTGCCGGGCACCCGAATCGGGGACATTCAGTACTTC.

V and J are TRBV6-6 and TRBJ1-5; D is perhaps TRBD1 (5 bases). The V gene lost 6 bases and the J gene lost 6 bases, with 9 bases spanning the gap. CDR1 MNHNY and CDR2 SVGAGI come from the germline V gene (reference sequence). This CDR3 has 12 amino acids. This CDR3 reads CASSQGSQPQHF. The DNA for the CDR3 is TGTGCCAGCAGCCAGGGAAGTCAGCCCCAGCATTTT.

This clonotype was picked up a small number of times. The V call is TRBV7-9, the J call TRBJ2-1; D perhaps matches TRBD1 (6 bases). The CDR3 sequence is 17 residues long. Trimming removed 5 bases from V and 2 bases from J, with 19 bases in between. Germline CDR1 is SEHNR and CDR2 is FQNEAQ (reference sequence). CDR3 amino acids: CASSVVPSRTAYNEQFF. CDR3 bases: TGTGCCAGCAGCGTAGTCCCGAGCAGGACAGCCTACAATGAGCAGTTCTTC.

This clonotype was found a few times. This rearrangement joins TRBV11-2 to TRBJ2-3; D not certain. The CDR3 spans 16 residues. In germline, CDR1 is SGHAT, CDR2 FQNNGV. V lost 1 base and J 2 bases, leaving 13 bases between the germline ends. CDR3 in amino acids: CASSLGVVGDTDTQYF. The CDR3 DNA is TGTGCCAGCAGCTTAGGAGTAGTCGGAGACACAGATACGCAGTATTTT.